A single sample gave rise to the 3 T cell receptor beta chains below, sequenced in a study of cytomegalovirus exposure and HLA in healthy donors (dated by TCRdb to the late 2010s). Library preparation used the immunoSEQ multiplex PCR assay. For the multiplex PCR, a mixture combining 60 forward primers for TCR Vbeta segments and 13 reverse primers for TCR Jbeta segments was used. TCRdb obtained this table from immuneACCESS and retained in-frame rearrangements with V and J assigned. These tables miss some clones; where compared with another copy, unresolved V genes account for less than half of the shortfall, and the remainder is unexplained. This sample holds 150,000 to 190,000 clones; approximately 85% were observed only once. The top ten clones comprise 2% to 2.5% of the sample. The specimen sequenced was PBMCs. Receptors were obtained from a woman between 18 and 30 years old in good health and CMV-seronegative.

The V gene is TRBV5-1, the J gene TRBJ2-5; D is unclear. CDR1 is SGHRS, CDR2 YFSETQ, per germline. The CDR3 is 14 amino acids. V lost 4 bases to trimming and J lost 0 bases, with 10 bases between them. CDR3 region: CASSEPSNQETQYF. The CDR3 coding sequence is TGCGCCAGCAGCGAGCCCTCAAACCAAGAGACCCAGTACTTC.

The rearrangement joins TRBV28 to TRBJ1-2; D is perhaps TRBD1 (6 bases). This CDR3 has 11 amino acids. Germline CDR1 MDHEN, CDR2 SYDVKM. V lost 7 bases and J 3 bases, leaving 6 bases between the germline ends. The CDR3 protein is CASTGDYGYTF. The CDR3 region has the DNA TGTGCCAGCACAGGGGACTATGGCTACACCTTC.

The chain is built from TRBV7-2 and TRBJ1-2; maybe TRBD1 (6 bases). V was shortened by 3 bases and J by 7 bases, with 12 bases between the two germline ends. This CDR3 has 13 residues. Germline lookup yields CDR1 SGHTA and CDR2 FQGNSA. The DNA for the CDR3 is TGTGCCAGCAGCTTTGAGGGGGTGGGTGGCTACACCTTC. Translation: CASSFEGVGGYTF.